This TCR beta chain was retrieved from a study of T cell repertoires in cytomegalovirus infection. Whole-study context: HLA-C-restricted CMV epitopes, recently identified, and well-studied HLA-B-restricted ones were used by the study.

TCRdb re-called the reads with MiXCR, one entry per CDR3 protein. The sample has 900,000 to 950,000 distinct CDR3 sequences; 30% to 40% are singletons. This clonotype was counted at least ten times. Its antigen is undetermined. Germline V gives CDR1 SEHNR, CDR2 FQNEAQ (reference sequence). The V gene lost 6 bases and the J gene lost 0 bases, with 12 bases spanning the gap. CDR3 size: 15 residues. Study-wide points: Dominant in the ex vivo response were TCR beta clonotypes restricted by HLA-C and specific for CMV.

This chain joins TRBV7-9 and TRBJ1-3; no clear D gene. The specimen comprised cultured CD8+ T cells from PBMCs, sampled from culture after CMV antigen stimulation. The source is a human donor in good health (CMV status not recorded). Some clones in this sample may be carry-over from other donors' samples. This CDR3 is CASRFNRDSGNTIYF. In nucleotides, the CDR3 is TGTGCCAGCAGGTTTAACCGGGACTCTGGAAACACCATATATTTT.